This TCR beta chain stems from a study of blood T cell repertoires in COVID-19. Turning to the study itself: PBMCs, B-cell-depleted T cells, or T cells provided the cDNA or gDNA that made up the material.

Trimming took off 6 bases at V and 6 bases at J, with 9 bases between the two ends. The CDR3 is 11 amino acids. The germline V gene encodes CDR1 DFQATT and CDR2 SNEGSKA (reference sequence). Across under 25 US areas, participants ranged in age from roughly 18 to 95 years. Participants' own reports of clinical history determined their cohort assignment. Original analysis: Reference gene primer amplification yielded estimated nucleated cell counts. TCRdb's table, derived via immunoSEQ multiplex PCR, lists solely in-frame clones and lacks some. The DNA was the basis for D and trimming; V, J and clone size are from that table. In the table there are under 500,000 clones, about 90% of which are singletons.

The receptor was derived from a young woman with acute COVID-19. The chain is built from TRBV20-1 and TRBJ2-1; no reliable D call. The material sequenced was PBMCs or T cells enriched from blood (not recorded which). CDR3 nucleotide sequence: TGCAGTGCCTTGGCCGTCAATGAGCAGTTCTTC. Protein: CSALAVNEQFF.